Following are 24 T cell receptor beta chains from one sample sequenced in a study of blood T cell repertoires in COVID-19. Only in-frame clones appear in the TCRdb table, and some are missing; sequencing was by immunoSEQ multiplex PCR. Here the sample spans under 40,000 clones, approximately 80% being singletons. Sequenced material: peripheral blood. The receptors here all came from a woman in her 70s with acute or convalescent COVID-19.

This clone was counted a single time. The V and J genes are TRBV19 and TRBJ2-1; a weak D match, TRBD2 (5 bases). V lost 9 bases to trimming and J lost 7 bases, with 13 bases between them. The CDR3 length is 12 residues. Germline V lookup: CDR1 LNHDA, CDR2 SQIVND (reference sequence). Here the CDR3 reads CARSLGLNEQFF. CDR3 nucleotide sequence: TGTGCCAGGAGTCTTGGACTGAATGAGCAGTTCTTC. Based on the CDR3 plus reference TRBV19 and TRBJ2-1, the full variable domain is DGGITQSPKYLFRKEGQNVTLSCEQNLNHDAMYWYRQDPGQGLRLIYYSQIVNDFQKGDIAEGYSVSREKKESFPLTVTSAQKNPTAFYLCARSLGLNEQFFGPGTRLTVL.

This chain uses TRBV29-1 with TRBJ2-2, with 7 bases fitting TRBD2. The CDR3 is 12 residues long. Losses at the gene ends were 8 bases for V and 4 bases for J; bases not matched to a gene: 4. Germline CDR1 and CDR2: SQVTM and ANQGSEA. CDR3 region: CSLGEGTGELFF. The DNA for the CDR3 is TGCAGCCTGGGGGAGGGCACCGGGGAGCTGTTTTTT.

CDR3 sequence reads: CATSESGNTIYF. CDR3 DNA sequence: TGTGCCACATCGGAGTCTGGAAACACCATATATTTT. The rearrangement links TRBV24-1 to TRBJ1-3; D gene ambiguous. V was shortened by 10 bases and J by 1 base, with 7 bases between the two germline ends. This CDR3 region has 12 residues. CDR1 is KGHDR and CDR2 is SFDVKD in the germline V gene.

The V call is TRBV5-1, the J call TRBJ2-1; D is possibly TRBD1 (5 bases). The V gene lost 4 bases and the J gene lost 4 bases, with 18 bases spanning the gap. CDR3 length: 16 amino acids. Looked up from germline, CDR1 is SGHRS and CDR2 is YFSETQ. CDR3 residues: CASSRTTEPFYNEQFF. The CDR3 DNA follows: TGCGCCAGCAGCCGGACGACAGAGCCTTTTTACAATGAGCAGTTCTTC.

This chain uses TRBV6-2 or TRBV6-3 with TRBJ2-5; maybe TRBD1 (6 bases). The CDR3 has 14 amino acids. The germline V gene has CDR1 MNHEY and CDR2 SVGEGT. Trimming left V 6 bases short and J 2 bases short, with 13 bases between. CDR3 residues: CASSSRRGQETQYF. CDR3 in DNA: TGTGCCAGCAGCAGCCGCAGGGGACAAGAGACCCAGTACTTC.

CDR3 coding DNA: TGTGCCAGCAGTGAGGACAGCCTCGATGGCTACACCTTC. Translating it yields CASSEDSLDGYTF. The J gene is TRBJ1-2, the V gene TRBV11-2, with D possibly matching TRBD1 (6 bases). CDR3 length: 13 residues. V was pared by 6 bases and J by 6 bases, with 14 bases between. The germline gives CDR1 SGHAT, CDR2 FQNNGV.

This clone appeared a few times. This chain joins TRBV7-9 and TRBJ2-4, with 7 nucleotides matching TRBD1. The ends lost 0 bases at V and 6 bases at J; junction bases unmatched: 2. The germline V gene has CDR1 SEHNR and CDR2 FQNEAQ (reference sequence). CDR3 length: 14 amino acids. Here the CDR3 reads CASSLAQGINIQYF. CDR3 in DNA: TGTGCCAGCAGCTTAGCACAGGGGATAAACATTCAGTACTTC.

DNA of the CDR3: TGTGCCAGCAGTTCGGGGACAATTAATGAGCAGTTCTTC. As protein: CASSSGTINEQFF. The rearrangement joins TRBV28 to TRBJ2-1; D possibly corresponds to TRBD1 (6 bases). Germline CDR1 MDHEN, CDR2 SYDVKM. This CDR3 contains 13 residues. Trimming pared 4 bases from V and 7 bases from J, leaving 11 bases between.

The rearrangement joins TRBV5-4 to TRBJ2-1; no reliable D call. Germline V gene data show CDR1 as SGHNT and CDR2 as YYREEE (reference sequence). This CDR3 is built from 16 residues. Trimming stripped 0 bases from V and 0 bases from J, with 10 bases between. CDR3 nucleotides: TGTGCCAGCAGCTTGGTTGCGCGGAGCTCCTACAATGAGCAGTTCTTC. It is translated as CASSLVARSSYNEQFF.

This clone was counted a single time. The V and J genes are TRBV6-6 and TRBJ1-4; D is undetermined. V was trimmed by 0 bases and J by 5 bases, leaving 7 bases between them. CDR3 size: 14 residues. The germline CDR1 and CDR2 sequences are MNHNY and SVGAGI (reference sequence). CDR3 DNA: TGTGCCAGCAGTTACTCGGCAGTAAATGAAAAACTGTTTTTT. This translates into CASSYSAVNEKLFF.

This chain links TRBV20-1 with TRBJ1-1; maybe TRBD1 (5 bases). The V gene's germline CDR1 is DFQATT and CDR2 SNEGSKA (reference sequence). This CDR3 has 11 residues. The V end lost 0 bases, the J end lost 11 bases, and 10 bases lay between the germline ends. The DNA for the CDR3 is TGCAGTGCTAGAGAGTCAGCAGGGGCTTTCTTT. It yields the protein CSARESAGAFF.

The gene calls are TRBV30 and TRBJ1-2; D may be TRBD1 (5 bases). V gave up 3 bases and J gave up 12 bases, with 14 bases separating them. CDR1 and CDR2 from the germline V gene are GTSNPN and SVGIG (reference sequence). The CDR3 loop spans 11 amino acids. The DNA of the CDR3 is TGTGCCTGGAGACCCCACAGGAACGACACCTTC. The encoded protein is CAWRPHRNDTF.

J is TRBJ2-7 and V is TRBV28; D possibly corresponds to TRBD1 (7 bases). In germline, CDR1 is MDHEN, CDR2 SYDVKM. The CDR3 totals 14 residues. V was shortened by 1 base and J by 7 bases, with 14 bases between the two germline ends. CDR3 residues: CASSLLEGAGEQYF. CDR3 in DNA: TGTGCCAGCAGTTTATTAGAGGGGGCGGGAGAGCAGTACTTC.

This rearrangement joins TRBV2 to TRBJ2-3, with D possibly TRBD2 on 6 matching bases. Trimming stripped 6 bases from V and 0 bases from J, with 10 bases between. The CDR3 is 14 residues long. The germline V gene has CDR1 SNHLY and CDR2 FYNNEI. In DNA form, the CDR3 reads TGTGCCAGCAGGGAGGGTGTAAGCACAGATACGCAGTATTTT. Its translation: CASREGVSTDTQYF.

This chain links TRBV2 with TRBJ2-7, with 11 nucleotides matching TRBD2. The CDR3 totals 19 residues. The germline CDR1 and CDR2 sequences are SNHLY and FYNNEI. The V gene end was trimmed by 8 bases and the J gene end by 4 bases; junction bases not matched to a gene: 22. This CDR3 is CASLKIVLGTSGRSYEQYF. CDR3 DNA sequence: TGTGCCAGCTTAAAAATAGTGCTGGGGACTAGCGGCCGGAGTTACGAGCAGTACTTC. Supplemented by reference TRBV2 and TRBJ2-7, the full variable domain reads EPEVTQTPSHQVTQMGQEVILRCVPISNHLYFYWYRQILGQKVEFLVSFYNNEISEKSEIFDDQFSVERPDGSNFTLKIRSTKLEDSAMYFCASLKIVLGTSGRSYEQYFGPGTRLTVT.

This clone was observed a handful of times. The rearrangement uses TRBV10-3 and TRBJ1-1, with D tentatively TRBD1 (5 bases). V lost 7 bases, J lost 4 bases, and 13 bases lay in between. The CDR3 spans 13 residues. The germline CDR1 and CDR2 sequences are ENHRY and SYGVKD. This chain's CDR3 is CAIKRGESTEAFF. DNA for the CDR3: TGTGCCATCAAAAGGGGCGAGTCCACTGAAGCTTTCTTT.

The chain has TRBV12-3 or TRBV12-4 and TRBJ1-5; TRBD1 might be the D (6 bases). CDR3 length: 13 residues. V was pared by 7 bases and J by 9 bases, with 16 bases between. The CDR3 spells CASIPSLGGPQHF. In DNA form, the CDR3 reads TGTGCCAGCATCCCCAGTCTAGGGGGGCCCCAGCATTTT.

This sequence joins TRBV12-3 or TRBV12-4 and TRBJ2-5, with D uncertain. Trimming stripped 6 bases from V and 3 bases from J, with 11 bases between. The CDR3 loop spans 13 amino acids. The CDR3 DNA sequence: TGTGCCAGCAGCCTAGTTTCTAAAGAGACCCAGTACTTC. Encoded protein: CASSLVSKETQYF.

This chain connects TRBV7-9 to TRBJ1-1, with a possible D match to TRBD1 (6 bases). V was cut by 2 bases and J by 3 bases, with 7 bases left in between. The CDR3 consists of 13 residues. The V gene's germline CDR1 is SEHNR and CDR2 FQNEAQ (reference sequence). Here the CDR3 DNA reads TGTGCCAGCAGCTTAAGGACAGACACTGAAGCTTTCTTT. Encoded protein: CASSLRTDTEAFF.

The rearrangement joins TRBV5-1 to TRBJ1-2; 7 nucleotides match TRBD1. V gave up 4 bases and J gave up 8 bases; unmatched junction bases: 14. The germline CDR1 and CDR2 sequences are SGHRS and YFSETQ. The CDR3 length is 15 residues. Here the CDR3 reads CASSIPTGAGQGYTF. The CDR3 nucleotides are TGCGCCAGCAGCATTCCTACAGGGGCGGGGCAGGGCTACACCTTC. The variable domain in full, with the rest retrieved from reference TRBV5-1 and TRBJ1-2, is KAGVTQTPRYLIKTRGQQVTLSCSPISGHRSVSWYQQTPGQGLQFLFEYFSETQRNKGNFPGRFSGRQFSNSRSEMNVSTLELGDSALYLCASSIPTGAGQGYTFGSGTRLTVV.

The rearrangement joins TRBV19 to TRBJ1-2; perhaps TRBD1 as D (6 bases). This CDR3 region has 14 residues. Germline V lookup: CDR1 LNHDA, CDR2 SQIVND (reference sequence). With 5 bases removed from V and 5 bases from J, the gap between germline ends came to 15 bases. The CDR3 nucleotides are TGTGCCAGTAGTGCGCTCGACAGGCATTATGGCTACACCTTC. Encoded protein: CASSALDRHYGYTF.

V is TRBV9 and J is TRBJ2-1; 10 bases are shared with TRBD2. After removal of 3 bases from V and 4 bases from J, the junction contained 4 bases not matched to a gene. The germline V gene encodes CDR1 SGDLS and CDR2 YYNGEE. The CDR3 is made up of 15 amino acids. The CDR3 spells CASSALAGTYNEQFF. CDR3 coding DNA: TGTGCCAGCAGCGCACTAGCGGGAACATACAATGAGCAGTTCTTC.

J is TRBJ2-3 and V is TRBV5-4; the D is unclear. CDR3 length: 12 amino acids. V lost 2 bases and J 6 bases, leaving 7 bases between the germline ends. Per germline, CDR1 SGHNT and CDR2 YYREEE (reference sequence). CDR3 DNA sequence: TGTGCCAGCAGCTTTCAGGTCGATACGCAGTATTTT. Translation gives CASSFQVDTQYF. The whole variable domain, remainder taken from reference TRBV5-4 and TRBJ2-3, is ETGVTQSPTHLIKTRGQQVTLRCSSQSGHNTVSWYQQALGQGPQFIFQYYREEENGRGNFPPRFSGLQFPNYSSELNVNALELDDSALYLCASSFQVDTQYFGPGTRLTVL.

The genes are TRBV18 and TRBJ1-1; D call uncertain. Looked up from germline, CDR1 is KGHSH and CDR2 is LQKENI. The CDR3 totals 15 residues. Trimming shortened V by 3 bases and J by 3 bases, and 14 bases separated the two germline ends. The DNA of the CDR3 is TGTGCCAGCTCACCTCCTCCGAGGAGGGACACTGAAGCTTTCTTT. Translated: CASSPPPRRDTEAFF.